The clone carrying this T cell receptor beta chain was seen at least ten times. The antigen remains undetermined. The sample is drawn from a study of T cells in Graves' hyperthyroidism and ophthalmopathy. RNA transcripts were the template for amplifying TCR beta CDR3 regions. TCR CDR3 underwent first-round RT-PCR with the HTBI primer set. TCRdb processed the multiplex PCR reads anew with MiXCR; each CDR3 protein has one entry. The sample includes a few hundred thousand distinct CDR3 sequences, around 14% of them seen just once. Disease duration under 2 months; hyperthyroidism patients were aged 18 to 65. Whole-study results and caveats: Appearing also in blood were most of the thyroid clonotypes expanded above 0.001.

The trim removed 3 bases at V and 0 bases at J, leaving 12 bases unmatched. The CDR3 contains 20 residues. The receptor's source is a woman in her 30s with Graves' hyperthyroidism. The chain carries TRBV12-3 or TRBV12-4 and TRBJ2-3; 13 bases match TRBD2. The material sequenced was blood. DNA for the CDR3: TGTGCCAGCAGTTTCCCCTTTGGACTAGCGGGAGAGGCCAGCACAGATACGCAGTATTTT. It encodes CASSFPFGLAGEASTDTQYF.